This TCR beta chain emerged from a study of beta chain features in type 1 diabetes. Whole-study context: Examination spanned about 99 million sorted cells from all samples. Regarding the study as a whole: Researchers caution that PCR might favor shorter templates, equally among patients and controls. For Type 1 diabetes patients, all four CD4+ subsets carried TCRB CDR3s that were moderately but significantly shorter. The naive, central memory and Treg TCRB repertoires looked more alike in patients than they did in healthy donors.

In germline, CDR1 is KGHSH, CDR2 LQKENI. The length of the CDR3 is 12 residues. Trimming took 3 bases from V and 7 from J, leaving 7 bases between them. Reverse transcription of all isolated RNA meant that expressed TCRB transcripts were sequenced. Sequenced by immunoSEQ multiplex PCR; TCRdb stores in-frame clones only, minus some. The table has about 370,000 clones, about 10% seen once. For this clone: What it binds is not known.

CD45RO/CCR7/CD25/CD127/CD95/CD27 sorting isolated CD4+ naive, central memory, regulatory and stem cell-like memory cells. The origin of this receptor is a man younger than 40 with type 1 diabetes. The sample consisted of central memory CD4+ T cells from blood. The gene calls are TRBV18 and TRBJ1-5; D perhaps matches TRBD1 (5 bases). The CDR3 reads CASSPGEQPQHF. DNA for the CDR3: TGTGCCAGCTCACCGGGGGAGCAGCCCCAGCATTTT.